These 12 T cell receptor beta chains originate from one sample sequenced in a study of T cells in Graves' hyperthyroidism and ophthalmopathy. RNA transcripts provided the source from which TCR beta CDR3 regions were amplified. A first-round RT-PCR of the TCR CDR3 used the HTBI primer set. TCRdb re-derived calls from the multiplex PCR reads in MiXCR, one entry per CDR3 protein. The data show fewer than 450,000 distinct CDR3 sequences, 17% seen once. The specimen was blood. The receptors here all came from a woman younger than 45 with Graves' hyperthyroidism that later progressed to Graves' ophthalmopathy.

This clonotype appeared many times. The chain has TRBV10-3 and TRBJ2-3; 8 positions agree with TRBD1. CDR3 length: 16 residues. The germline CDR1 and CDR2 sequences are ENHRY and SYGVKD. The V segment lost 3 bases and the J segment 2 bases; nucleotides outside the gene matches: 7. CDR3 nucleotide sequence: TGTGCCATCAGTGACCGTACAGGGGGAGACACAGATACGCAGTATTTT. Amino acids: CAISDRTGGDTDTQYF.

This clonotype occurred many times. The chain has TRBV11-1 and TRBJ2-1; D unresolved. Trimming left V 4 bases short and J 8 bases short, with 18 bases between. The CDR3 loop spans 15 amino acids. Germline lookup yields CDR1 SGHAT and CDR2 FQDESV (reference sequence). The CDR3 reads CASSSPGPLGHEQFF. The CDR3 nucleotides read TGTGCCAGCAGCTCCCCGGGTCCCCTCGGGCATGAGCAGTTCTTC.

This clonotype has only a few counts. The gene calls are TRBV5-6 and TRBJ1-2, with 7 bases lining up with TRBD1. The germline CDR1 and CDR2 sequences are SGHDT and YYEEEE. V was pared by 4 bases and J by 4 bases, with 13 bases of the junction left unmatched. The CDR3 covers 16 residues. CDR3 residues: CASSATPFEGAYGYTF. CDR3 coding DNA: TGTGCCAGCAGCGCTACACCCTTCGAGGGGGCCTATGGCTACACCTTC.

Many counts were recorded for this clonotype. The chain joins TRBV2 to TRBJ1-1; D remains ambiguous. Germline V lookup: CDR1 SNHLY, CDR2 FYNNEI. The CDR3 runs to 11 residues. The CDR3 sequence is CALPEGTEAFF. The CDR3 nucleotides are TGTGCTCTCCCGGAGGGTACTGAAGCTTTCTTT.

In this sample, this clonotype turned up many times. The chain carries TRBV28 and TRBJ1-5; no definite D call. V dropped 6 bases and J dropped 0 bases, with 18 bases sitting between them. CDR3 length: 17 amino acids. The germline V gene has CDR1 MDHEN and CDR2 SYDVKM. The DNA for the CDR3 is TGTGCCAGCAGCTCAGGCGCGGGCGCTTATAGCAATCAGCCCCAGCATTTT. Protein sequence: CASSSGAGAYSNQPQHF.

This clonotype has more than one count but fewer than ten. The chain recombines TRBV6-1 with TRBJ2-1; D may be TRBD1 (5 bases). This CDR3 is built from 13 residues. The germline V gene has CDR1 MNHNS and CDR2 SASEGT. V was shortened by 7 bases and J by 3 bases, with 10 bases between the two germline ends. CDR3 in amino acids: CASTRTNYNEQFF. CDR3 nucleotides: TGTGCCAGCACGCGGACAAACTACAATGAGCAGTTCTTC.

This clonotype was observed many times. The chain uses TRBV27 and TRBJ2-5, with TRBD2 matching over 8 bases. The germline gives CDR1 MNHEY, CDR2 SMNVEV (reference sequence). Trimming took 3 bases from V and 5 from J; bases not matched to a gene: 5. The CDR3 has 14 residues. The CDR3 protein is CASSFGGGRETQYF. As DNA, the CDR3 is TGTGCCAGCAGTTTCGGGGGGGGGCGGGAGACCCAGTACTTC.

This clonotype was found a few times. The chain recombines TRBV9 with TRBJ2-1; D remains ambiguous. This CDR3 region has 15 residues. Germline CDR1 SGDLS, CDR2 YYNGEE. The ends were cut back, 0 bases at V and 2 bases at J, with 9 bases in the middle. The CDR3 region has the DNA TGTGCCAGCAGCGTAGTGGCAGGACCCTACAATGAGCAGTTCTTC. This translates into CASSVVAGPYNEQFF.

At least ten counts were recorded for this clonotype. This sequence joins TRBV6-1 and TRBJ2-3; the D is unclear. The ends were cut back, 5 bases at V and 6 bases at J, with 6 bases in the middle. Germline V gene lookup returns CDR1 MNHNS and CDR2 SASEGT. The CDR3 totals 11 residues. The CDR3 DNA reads TGTGCCAGCAGTTGGTCGGATACGCAGTATTTT. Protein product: CASSWSDTQYF.

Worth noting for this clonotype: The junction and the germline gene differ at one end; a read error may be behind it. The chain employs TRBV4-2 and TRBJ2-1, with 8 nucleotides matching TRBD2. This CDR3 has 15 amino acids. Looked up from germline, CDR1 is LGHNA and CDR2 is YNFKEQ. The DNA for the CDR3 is TGTGCCAGCAGCCCCGCGGGGGGTACCTACTATGAGCAGTTCTTC. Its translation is CASSPAGGTYYEQFF.

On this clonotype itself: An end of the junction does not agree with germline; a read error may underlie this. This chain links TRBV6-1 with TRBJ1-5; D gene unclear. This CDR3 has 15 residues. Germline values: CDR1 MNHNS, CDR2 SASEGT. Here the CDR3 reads CASSGSGYSNQLQHF. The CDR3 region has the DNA TGTGCCAGCAGTGGATCGGGCTATAGCAATCAGCTCCAGCATTTT.

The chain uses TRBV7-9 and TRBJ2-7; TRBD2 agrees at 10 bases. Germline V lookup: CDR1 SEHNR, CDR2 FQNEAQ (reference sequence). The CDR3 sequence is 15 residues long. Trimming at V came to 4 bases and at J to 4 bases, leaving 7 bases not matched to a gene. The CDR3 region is CASSSLAGDRYEQYF. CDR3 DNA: TGTGCCAGCAGCTCTCTAGCGGGAGATCGGTACGAGCAGTACTTC.